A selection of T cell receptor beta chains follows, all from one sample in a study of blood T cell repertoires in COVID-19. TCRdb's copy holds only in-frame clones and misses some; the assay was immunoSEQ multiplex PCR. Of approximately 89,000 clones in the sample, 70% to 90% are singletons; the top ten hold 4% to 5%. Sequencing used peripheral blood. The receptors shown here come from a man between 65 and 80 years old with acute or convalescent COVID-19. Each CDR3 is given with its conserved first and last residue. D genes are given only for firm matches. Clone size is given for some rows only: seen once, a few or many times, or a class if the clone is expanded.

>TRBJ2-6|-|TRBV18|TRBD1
CASSPSGGSGANVLTF
TGTGCCAGCTCACCATCAGGGGGCTCTGGGGCCAACGTCCTGACTTTC
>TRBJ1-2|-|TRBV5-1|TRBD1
CASGLREGGGYTF
TGCGCCAGCGGACTCCGAGAAGGGGGCGGCTACACCTTC
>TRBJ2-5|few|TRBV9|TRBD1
CASSVDLAGGFQETQYF
TGTGCCAGCAGCGTAGATTTGGCAGGGGGTTTCCAAGAGACCCAGTACTTC
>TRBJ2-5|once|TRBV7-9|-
CASSPWEGVQETQYF
TGTGCCAGCAGTCCTTGGGAAGGGGTTCAAGAGACCCAGTACTTC
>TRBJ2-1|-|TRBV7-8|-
CASSGQSSYNEQFF
TGTGCCAGCAGCGGGCAGTCCTCCTACAATGAGCAGTTCTTC
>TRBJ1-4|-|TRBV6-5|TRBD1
CASRLRQGGEKLFF
TGTGCCAGCAGATTAAGACAGGGAGGTGAAAAACTGTTTTTT
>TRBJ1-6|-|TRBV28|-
CASSLGGGYAYNSPLHF
TGTGCCAGCAGCCTAGGCGGGGGGTACGCCTATAATTCACCCCTCCACTTT
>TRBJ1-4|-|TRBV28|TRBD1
CASSSTGETNEKLFF
TGTGCCAGCAGTTCCACAGGGGAAACTAATGAAAAACTGTTTTTT
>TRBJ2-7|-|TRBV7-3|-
CASSLISGYEQYF
TGTGCCAGCAGCTTAATCTCCGGCTACGAGCAGTACTTC
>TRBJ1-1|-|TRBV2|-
CASSELSQNTEAFF
TGTGCCAGCAGTGAACTTAGTCAGAACACTGAAGCTTTCTTT
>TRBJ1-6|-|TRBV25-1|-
CASSLTGGTSPLHF
TGTGCCAGCAGTTTGACGGGGGGCACTTCACCCCTCCACTTT
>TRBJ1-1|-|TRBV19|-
CASSIGRNYFNTEAFF
TGTGCCAGTAGTATAGGCAGAAACTACTTCAACACTGAAGCTTTCTTT
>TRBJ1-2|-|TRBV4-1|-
CASSQAPRGGYTF
TGCGCCAGCAGCCAAGCCCCCCGGGGTGGCTACACCTTC
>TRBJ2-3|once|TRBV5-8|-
CASRSLGTDTQYF
TGTGCCAGCAGGTCTCTAGGCACAGATACGCAGTATTTT
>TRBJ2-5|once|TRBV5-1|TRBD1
CASSSGTGGQETQYF
TGCGCCAGCAGCTCCGGGACAGGGGGCCAAGAGACCCAGTACTTC